These 24 T cell receptor beta chains share one sample of origin, sequenced in a study of T cells in women clearing cervical HPV infection. Repertoires were generated with immunoSEQ multiplex PCR, while TCRdb's copy carries only in-frame clones and drops some. Its listing shows 40,000 or so clones. Input material: blood buffy coat. The receptors here all came from a woman between 18 and 70 years old with a cervical HPV16 infection that either progressed to CIN3+ or cleared (not recorded which).

The CDR3 reads CASSVGGRANEQYF. CDR3 DNA, as far as it was read: TGTGCCAGCAGCGTAGGCGGGAGGGCGAACGAG. The chain employs TRBV9 and TRBJ2-7, with TRBD2 matching over 9 bases. From the germline J gene comes the end of the CDR3, since the read stops 3 residues before it. Per the germline V gene, CDR1 is SGDLS and CDR2 is YYNGEE. With 0 bases clipped from V and 5 bases from J, the junction kept 3 bases outside the gene matches. The CDR3 totals 14 residues.

A remark on this clone: The read terminates 3 residues before the CDR3 end, so the remaining end is supplied by the germline J gene. This chain connects TRBV30 to TRBJ1-5; the D gene is possibly TRBD1 (5 bases). Looked up from germline, CDR1 is GTSNPN and CDR2 is SVGIG (reference sequence). V dropped 0 bases and J dropped 6 bases, with 12 bases sitting between them. This CDR3 is built from 14 residues. The CDR3 loop is CAWSVSGGRQPQHF. The DNA read from the CDR3 is TGTGCCTGGAGTGTTTCCGGGGGTCGTCAGCCC.

Regarding this clone: The observed sequence ends 3 residues before the CDR3 terminus, with the missing tail filled in from the germline J gene. J is TRBJ2-3 and V is TRBV6-1, with 11 bases aligning to TRBD1. The CDR3 is 15 residues long. Germline CDR1 is MNHNS and CDR2 is SASEGT. With 4 bases clipped from V and 7 bases from J, the junction kept 7 bases outside the gene matches. CDR3 region: CASSGSGQGAYTQYF. The sequenced part of the CDR3 DNA is TGTGCCAGCAGTGGATCAGGACAGGGGGCCTATACG.

As for this clone: The read ends 3 residues before the CDR3 terminus; that terminus is restored from the germline J gene. The chain recombines TRBV24-1 with TRBJ2-7, with unresolved D. Trimming stripped 2 bases from V and 3 bases from J, with 10 bases between. The CDR3 extends over 14 amino acids. Germline V gene sequence: CDR1 KGHDR, CDR2 SFDVKD. CDR3 in amino acids: CATSDSGSRYEQYF. The part of the CDR3 DNA that was read is TGTGCCACCAGTGATTCCGGGTCCCGCTACGAG.

Of note for this clone: The read ends 3 residues before the CDR3 terminus; that terminus is restored from the germline J gene. This chain links TRBV11-2 with TRBJ2-2; tentative D call: TRBD1 (7 bases). The germline CDR1 and CDR2 sequences are SGHAT and FQNNGV. CDR3 size: 15 residues. CDR3 sequence: CASSLESQGGPELFF. The sequenced part of the CDR3 DNA is TGTGCCAGCAGCTTAGAATCCCAGGGGGGACCCGAG.

As regards this clone: One end of the junction fails to match germline, which may point to a read error. With the read ending 3 residues before the CDR3 end, the germline J gene is used to fill in that end. The same CDR3 is also encoded by other DNA sequences in this sample. V and J are TRBV2 and TRBJ1-3; 7 positions match TRBD1. The CDR3 extends over 15 amino acids. Looked up from germline, CDR1 is SNHLY and CDR2 is FYNNEI. The CDR3 sequence is CASTPVGGSGNTIYF. CDR3 bases read: TGTGCCAGCACCCCGGTAGGGGGCTCTGGAAACACG.

Details on this clone: The missing CDR3 end, 3 residues past where the read stops, is filled in from the germline J gene. The chain links TRBV2 to TRBJ2-7, with D maybe TRBD1 (5 bases). Germline V gene sequence: CDR1 SNHLY, CDR2 FYNNEI. This CDR3 region has 14 residues. Trimming stripped 6 bases from V and 1 base from J, with 13 bases between. CDR3 in amino acids: CASRDNENSYEQYF. The CDR3 bases that were read are TGTGCCAGCAGGGACAACGAAAATTCCTACGAG.

A word on this clone: The CDR3 end falls 3 residues outside the read, so it is completed with the germline J gene. The gene calls are TRBV5-6 and TRBJ2-7; D unclear. The V end lost 0 bases, the J end lost 0 bases, and 10 bases lay between the germline ends. This CDR3 is 15 amino acids long. Germline loops: CDR1 SGHDT, CDR2 YYEEEE. Partial CDR3 DNA: TGTGCCAGCAGCTTGGATGGTTTTAGCTCCTACGAG. The encoded protein is CASSLDGFSSYE. The full CDR3 protein reads CASSLDGFSSYEQYF.

In regard to this clone: The sequenced fragment ends 3 residues before the CDR3 boundary, so the rest is inferred from the germline J gene. The rearrangement joins TRBV30 to TRBJ2-2; 10 bases line up with TRBD2. In germline, CDR1 is GTSNPN, CDR2 SVGIG (reference sequence). Trimming at V came to 6 bases and at J to 1 base, leaving 2 bases not matched to a gene. This CDR3 comprises 14 residues. The CDR3 sequence is CACSGRLNTGELFF. The sequenced CDR3 bases are TGTGCCTGTAGCGGGAGGTTGAACACCGGGGAG. The full variable domain, in which reference TRBV30 and TRBJ2-2 provide the parts outside the CDR3, is SQTIHQWPATLVQPVGSPLSLECTVEGTSNPNLYWYRQAAGRGLQLLFYSVGIGQISSEVPQNLSASRPQDRQFILSSKKLLLSDSGFYLCACSGRLNTGELFFGEGSRLTVL.

As regards this clone: The read ends 3 residues early relative to the CDR3; the germline J gene fills the gap. V and J are TRBV7-9 and TRBJ2-3; tentative D call: TRBD2 (6 bases). Germline loops: CDR1 SEHNR, CDR2 FQNEAQ (reference sequence). There are 12 residues in the CDR3. The covered CDR3 bases are TGTGCCAGCAGCCGTGGACGGGGGACG. Protein sequence: CASSRGRGT. Given in full, the CDR3 is CASSRGRGTQYF. The whole variable domain, remainder taken from reference TRBV7-9 and TRBJ2-3, is DTGVSQNPRHKITKRGQNVTFRCDPISEHNRLYWYRQTLGQGPEFLTYFQNEAQLEKSRLLSDRFSAERPKGSFSTLEIQRTEQGDSAMYLCASSRGRGTQYFGPGTRLTVL.

A word on this clone: Read data end 3 residues before the CDR3 end; the end is taken from the germline J gene. This sequence joins TRBV30 and TRBJ1-2; no reliable D call. Germline values: CDR1 GTSNPN, CDR2 SVGIG (reference sequence). Trimming left V 4 bases short and J 0 bases short, with 12 bases between. The CDR3 totals 14 residues. CDR3 region: CAWIGGHPNYGYTF. CDR3 DNA, as far as it was read: TGTGCCTGGATCGGCGGGCACCCTAACTATGGC.

The DNA read from the CDR3 is TGTGCCACCAGTGTCCCTGCGGGTCAGGGTTCAGGGGGCAGTGAG. This gives the protein CATSVPAGQGSGGSE. From start to end, the CDR3 is CATSVPAGQGSGGSEQFF. The chain employs TRBV24-1 and TRBJ2-1, with TRBD1 matching 8 bases. The missing CDR3 end, 3 residues past where the read stops, is filled in from the germline J gene. CDR1 is KGHDR and CDR2 is SFDVKD in the germline V gene. This CDR3 has 18 amino acids. Unmatched junction bases numbered 20, after V lost 5 bases and J lost 9 bases.

About this clone itself: The observed sequence ends 3 residues before the CDR3 terminus, with the missing tail filled in from the germline J gene. The chain joins TRBV4-1 to TRBJ2-7, with D unresolved. The germline CDR1 and CDR2 sequences are MGHRA and YSYEKL. Trimming removed 1 base at V and 3 bases at J, with 10 bases between. This CDR3 spans 14 amino acids. The CDR3 here is CASSQGSSVYEQYF. CDR3 DNA, as far as it was read: TGCGCCAGCAGCCAAGGAAGCTCTGTCTACGAG.

Turning to this clone: The CDR3 extends 3 residues past the end of the read, so its final part is completed from the germline J gene. V and J are TRBV13 and TRBJ2-7, with 9 positions matching TRBD1. From germline, CDR1 is PRHDT and CDR2 FYEKMQ (reference sequence). The CDR3 is 12 amino acids. V was clipped by 8 bases and J by 5 bases; unmatched bases: 4. CDR3 amino acids: CASLGQGNEQYF. The covered CDR3 bases are TGTGCCAGCCTCGGACAGGGGAACGAG. The full variable domain, in which reference TRBV13 and TRBJ2-7 provide the parts outside the CDR3, is AAGVIQSPRHLIKEKRETATLKCYPIPRHDTVYWYQQGPGQDPQFLISFYEKMQSDKGSIPDRFSAQQFSDYHSELNMSSLELGDSALYFCASLGQGNEQYFGPGTRLTVT.

For this clone: The CDR3 is cut off 3 residues early in the read; its end comes from the germline J gene. The chain has TRBV5-4 and TRBJ2-3; TRBD1 matches 7 bases. There are 14 residues in the CDR3. The V gene's germline CDR1 is SGHNT and CDR2 YYREEE (reference sequence). CDR3 DNA, as far as it was read: TGTGCCAGCAGCCTGACAGGGCCGCAAGAGACG. As protein: CASSLTGPQET. The entire CDR3 reads CASSLTGPQETQYF.

With regard to this clone: The CDR3 goes on 3 residues after the read ends, and that part is filled in from the germline J gene. V usage is TRBV6-1 and J usage is TRBJ2-5; tentatively, D is TRBD1 (6 bases). The CDR3 contains 15 residues. Germline V gene lookup returns CDR1 MNHNS and CDR2 SASEGT. The germline V and J ends were trimmed by 4 bases and 1 base, with 13 bases remaining between them. CDR3 DNA (partial): TGTGCCAGCAGTGCGTCAGGGGTCCCCCAAGAGACC. As protein: CASSASGVPQET. The CDR3 in full is CASSASGVPQETQYF.

About this clone itself: The CDR3 end is not reached by the read, which stops 3 residues before it; the germline J gene fills it in. This sequence joins TRBV7-2 and TRBJ2-3, with D perhaps TRBD2 (6 bases). CDR3 size: 14 residues. The germline CDR1 and CDR2 sequences are SGHTA and FQGNSA. CDR3 DNA (partial): TGTGCCAGCAGTGTGGGGGGTAGCAATCAGCCG. It yields the protein CASSVGGSNQP. The whole CDR3 protein reads CASSVGGSNQPQYF.

On this clone: The read finishes 3 residues shy of the CDR3 end, and the germline J gene is used to complete it. The chain has TRBV20-1 and TRBJ2-6; possible D gene TRBD1, 6 bases. Germline loops: CDR1 DFQATT, CDR2 SNEGSKA (reference sequence). This CDR3 is 15 amino acids long. Trimming removed 0 bases at V and 4 bases at J, with 10 bases between. The CDR3: CSARDEGVGANVLTF. CDR3 bases read: TGCAGTGCTAGAGATGAGGGGGTAGGGGCCAACGTC.

A remark on this clone: The CDR3 end falls 3 residues outside the read, so it is completed with the germline J gene. V is TRBV7-2 and J is TRBJ1-2, with D perhaps TRBD1 (6 bases). The CDR3 consists of 12 residues. Germline V gives CDR1 SGHTA, CDR2 FQGNSA. CDR3 bases read: TGTGCCAGCAGCTGGGGCTCAGGGGCC. Translating it yields CASSWGSGA. The CDR3 in its entirety is CASSWGSGAYTF.

Concerning this clone: The CDR3 end is not reached by the read, which stops 3 residues before it; the germline J gene fills it in. This chain connects TRBV7-6 to TRBJ1-1, with D possibly TRBD1 on 5 matching bases. The CDR3 has 13 amino acids. Germline values: CDR1 SGHVS, CDR2 FNYEAQ. Trimming left V 1 base short and J 5 bases short, with 8 bases between. CDR3 loop: CASSLGEGTEAFF. The sequenced part of the CDR3 DNA is TGTGCCAGCAGCTTAGGGGAGGGGACTGAA.

Points on this clone: The read stops 3 residues short of the end of the CDR3; the missing end is completed from the germline J gene. V usage is TRBV6-2 or TRBV6-3 and J usage is TRBJ2-1; 8 bases agree with TRBD2. Unmatched junction bases numbered 3, after V lost 7 bases and J lost 7 bases. The length of the CDR3 is 12 residues. Germline V gene sequence: CDR1 MNHEY, CDR2 SVGEGT. The CDR3 DNA, read in part, is TGTGCCAGCAAGTTAGCGGGGAATGAG. Its protein is CASKLAGNE. The complete CDR3 sequence is CASKLAGNEQFF.

A remark on this clone: The read terminates 3 residues ahead of where the CDR3 ends, so the germline J gene completes it. This chain uses TRBV30 with TRBJ1-5, with TRBD1 as a possible D gene (6 bases). V shed 0 bases and J shed 4 bases, with 13 bases lying between them. The length of the CDR3 is 15 residues. Germline V gene sequence: CDR1 GTSNPN, CDR2 SVGIG (reference sequence). The CDR3 bases that were read are TGTGCCTGGAGTGTACAGGGAGGATGGAATCAGCCC. Residues: CAWSVQGGWNQP. In full, the CDR3 is CAWSVQGGWNQPQHF.

Worth noting for this clone: The CDR3 end falls 3 residues outside the read, so it is completed with the germline J gene. The V call is TRBV19, the J call TRBJ1-1; TRBD1 is a possible D gene (5 bases). Germline values: CDR1 LNHDA, CDR2 SQIVND (reference sequence). The V gene lost 2 bases and the J gene lost 1 base, with 11 bases spanning the gap. This CDR3 region has 15 residues. The sequenced part of the CDR3 DNA is TGTGCCAGTAGTATATGGGGGGTGAGGAACACTGAA. Its protein product is CASSIWGVRNTE. The whole CDR3 region reads CASSIWGVRNTEAFF.

In regard to this clone: The sequence runs out 3 residues before the end of the CDR3; the remainder is reconstructed from the germline J gene. This chain joins TRBV2 and TRBJ1-1; 9 bases are shared with TRBD1. The germline V gene encodes CDR1 SNHLY and CDR2 FYNNEI. The CDR3 runs to 13 residues. Trimming at V came to 4 bases and at J to 7 bases, leaving 4 bases not matched to a gene. CDR3 amino acids: CASSVGQGSEAFF. Partial CDR3 DNA: TGTGCCAGCAGTGTGGGACAGGGTAGTGAA. Full variable domain (outside the CDR3, taken from reference TRBV2 and TRBJ1-1): EPEVTQTPSHQVTQMGQEVILRCVPISNHLYFYWYRQILGQKVEFLVSFYNNEISEKSEIFDDQFSVERPDGSNFTLKIRSTKLEDSAMYFCASSVGQGSEAFFGQGTRLTVV.